This entry features one TCR beta chain sequence. Its antigen is as yet unknown. The CDR3 spans 11 residues. Germline CDR1 reads GTSNPN; CDR2 reads SVGIG (reference sequence). Trimming shortened V by 4 bases and J by 7 bases, and 9 bases separated the two germline ends. This sample was included in a study of shared clonotypes between healthy human individuals. Study-level points and caveats: In this cohort, only blood was sampled, and tissue repertoires likely differ.

Sequencing used immunoSEQ multiplex PCR; TCRdb keeps in-frame clones, though not all of them. The sample includes 490,000 or so clones, roughly 78% of them seen just once. It was around 91 million PBMCs that unsorted samples used for genomic DNA. The TCR originated in a woman in her 40s in good health. Some clones in this sample may be carry-over from other donors' samples. The V and J genes are TRBV30 and TRBJ2-3, with a possible D match to TRBD2 (6 bases). Sequencing used PBMCs. The CDR3 DNA reads as TGTGCCTGGAATAGCGGTAATACGCAGTATTTT. Protein sequence: CAWNSGNTQYF. The entire variable domain, with the rest obtained from reference TRBV30 and TRBJ2-3, is as follows: SQTIHQWPATLVQPVGSPLSLECTVEGTSNPNLYWYRQAAGRGLQLLFYSVGIGQISSEVPQNLSASRPQDRQFILSSKKLLLSDSGFYLCAWNSGNTQYFGPGTRLTVL.